What follows describes a single T cell receptor (beta chain). Sequence at one end of the junction differs from germline and may be a read error. A universal primer site was incorporated via template switching, and the cDNA contained unique molecular identifiers. TCRdb re-derived calls from the 5' RACE reads in MiXCR, one entry per CDR3 protein. The data hold 300,000 to 350,000 distinct CDR3 sequences, with approximately 13% observed a single time. Germline V CDR1 and CDR2: SGHRS, YFSETQ. This CDR3 region has 13 residues. These data are taken from a study of identical twins. In addition, the sample was reused for a study of yellow fever vaccine responses in identical twins.

This sequence joins TRBV5-1 and TRBJ2-1, with D hard to call. Sequenced: CD8+ T cells sorted from blood. The receptor's source is a woman between 18 and 29 years old in good health. The DNA of the CDR3 is TGCGCCAGCAGTCCCGACCGGTACAGTGAGCAGTTCTTC. Residues: CASSPDRYSEQFF.